The present TCR beta chain was sequenced within a study of T cells after yellow fever vaccination. TCRdb recomputed calls from the 5' RACE reads with MiXCR, one row per CDR3 protein. The sample carries 96,000 or so distinct CDR3 sequences, roughly 10% recorded once. Concerning this clonotype: Germline and junction disagree at one end, which may indicate a read error.

This CDR3 has 17 amino acids. Germline V gene data show CDR1 as SGHVS and CDR2 as FNYEAQ. This clonotype was obtained from a man aged 18 to 29 who received the YFV17D yellow fever vaccine. The sample consisted of CD8+ T cells not binding an NS4B(214-222) dextramer, sorted from PBMCs, taken more than 13 days after the first yellow fever vaccination. The gene calls are TRBV7-6 and TRBJ2-3; TRBD2 matches at 10 bases. This CDR3 is CASSSGMLAGATDTRYF. The CDR3, as DNA: TGTGCCAGCAGCTCGGGGATGCTAGCGGGGGCCACAGATACGCGGTATTTT.